This is a list of T cell receptor beta chains from one sample in a study of cytomegalovirus exposure and HLA in healthy donors. Assay used: immunoSEQ multiplex PCR; TCRdb lists only in-frame clones, some missing. Of just under 45,000 clones in the sample, roughly half were seen once. The sequenced sample was PBMCs. These receptors were taken from a man aged 55 to 70 in good health and CMV-seronegative. Each CDR3 is given with its conserved first and last residue. D genes are given only for firm matches. Some rows have no size entry. The others give once, few or many, or a class for an expanded clone.

>TRBV28|NA|NA|TRBJ1-2
TGTGCCAGCAGTTCCAGGAACTATGGCTACACCTTC
CASSSRNYGYTF
>TRBV11-2|few|NA|TRBJ2-5
TGTGCCAGCAGCTTAGGTCTCCCGACGGGGGAGACCCAGTACTTC
CASSLGLPTGETQYF
>TRBV4-1|NA|NA|TRBJ1-1
TGCGCCAGCAGCAAGAGGTCTTCAGGGGCGAACACTGAAGCCTTCTTT
CASSKRSSGANTEAFF
>TRBV27|NA|NA|TRBJ1-4
TGTGCCAGCTCGGACCCCCGGGGGAAACTGTTTTTT
CASSDPRGKLFF
>TRBV4-2|NA|NA|TRBJ1-5
TGTGCCAGCAGCCAAGATCCAGGGCGCAATCAGCCCCAGCATTTT
CASSQDPGRNQPQHF
>TRBV9|NA|NA|TRBJ2-2
TGTGCCAGCAGCCCCCAGGGGCTCTTGCTTTCCGGGGAGCTGTTTTTT
CASSPQGLLLSGELFF
>TRBV19|NA|TRBD1|TRBJ1-4
TGTGCCACCATGAGGGGGCCTACTGAAAAACTGTTTTTT
CATMRGPTEKLFF
>TRBV28|NA|TRBD1|TRBJ1-3
TGTGCCAGCAGAAGGGACAGGGTAGGAAACACCATATATTTT
CASRRDRVGNTIYF
>TRBV10-3|NA|NA|TRBJ2-5
TGTGCCATCAGTGAGTCTAGGGGCCAAGAGACCCAGTACTTC
CAISESRGQETQYF
>TRBV10-3|few|NA|TRBJ2-3
TGTGCCATCAGTGATCGACGGGGTGCAGATACGCAGTATTTT
CAISDRRGADTQYF
>TRBV7-9|NA|TRBD2|TRBJ2-5
TGTGCCAGCAGCTCCGGACTAGCGGGGGCTCAAGAGACCCAGTACTTC
CASSSGLAGAQETQYF
>TRBV7-9|few|TRBD1|TRBJ2-1
TGTGCCAGCACCTCACCGGGCATAGGACAGGGAAGGAATGAGCAGTTCTTC
CASTSPGIGQGRNEQFF
>TRBV2|NA|TRBD1|TRBJ2-5
TGTGCCAGCAGAGCGGGACAGGGGGAGACCCAGTACTTC
CASRAGQGETQYF
>TRBV6-6|NA|NA|TRBJ2-7
TGTGCCAGCAGTCAAACAGAGCTATACGAGCAGTACTTC
CASSQTELYEQYF
>TRBV6-6|few|TRBD1|TRBJ2-7
TGTGCCAGCAGACCACAGGGGTTAACCTACGAGCAGTACTTC
CASRPQGLTYEQYF
>TRBV30|NA|TRBD1|TRBJ1-2
TGTGCCTGGGCTCACCGGGACAGGGAAATTTATGGCTACACCTTC
CAWAHRDREIYGYTF
>TRBV2|NA|NA|TRBJ2-1
TGTGCCAGCAGTGAGAGGGGGTTTTACAATGAGCAGTTCTTC
CASSERGFYNEQFF